This T cell receptor (beta chain) was sequenced during a study of cytomegalovirus exposure and HLA in healthy donors. The CDR3 sequence is 15 residues long. With V trimmed by 1 base and J by 6 bases, 5 bases remained unmatched. Germline V lookup: CDR1 SEHNR, CDR2 FQNEAQ (reference sequence). A remark on this clone: Its antigen is unidentified.

PCR amplification relied on 60 Vbeta primers (plus 13 Jbeta primers). Under the authors' procedure: A later analysis counted around 74 million unique TCR beta chains, around 12 million shared. Repertoires were generated with immunoSEQ multiplex PCR, while TCRdb's copy carries only in-frame clones and drops some. V, J and clone size derive from that table, while D and trimming were established from the DNA sequence. The sample shows some 200,000 clones, around 78% of them seen only once. Findings and caveats of the study: Later analysis revealed greater clonal expansion in HLA-associated TCR beta chains than in equally common others. A later analysis reportedly found that, within productive TCRs, an Asian-associated ancestry cluster had fewer N-insertions than the mean observed across the roughly 630 donors. A previous analysis found most TCR beta V segments productive roughly 87% or roughly 30% of the time.

The chain joins TRBV7-9 to TRBJ2-2, with 7 nucleotides matching TRBD1. This TCR derives from a woman in her thirties in good health and CMV-seropositive. The material sequenced was PBMCs. The CDR3 coding sequence is TGTGCCAGCAGCTTAGTCTCCCAGGGGGCCGGGGAGCTGTTTTTT. Translated: CASSLVSQGAGELFF.